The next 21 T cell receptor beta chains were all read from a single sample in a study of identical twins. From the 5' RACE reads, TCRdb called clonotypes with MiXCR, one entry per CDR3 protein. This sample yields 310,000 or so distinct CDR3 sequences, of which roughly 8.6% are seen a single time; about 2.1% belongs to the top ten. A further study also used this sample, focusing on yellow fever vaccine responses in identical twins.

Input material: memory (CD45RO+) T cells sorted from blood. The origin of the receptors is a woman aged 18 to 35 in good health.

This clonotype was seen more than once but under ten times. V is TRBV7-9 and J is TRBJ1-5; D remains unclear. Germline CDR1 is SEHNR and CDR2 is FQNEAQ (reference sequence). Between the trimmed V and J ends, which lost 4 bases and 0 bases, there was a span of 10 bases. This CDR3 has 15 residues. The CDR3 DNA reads TGTGCCAGCAGCTCCATCGGCGGTAGCAATCAGCCCCAGCATTTT. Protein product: CASSSIGGSNQPQHF.

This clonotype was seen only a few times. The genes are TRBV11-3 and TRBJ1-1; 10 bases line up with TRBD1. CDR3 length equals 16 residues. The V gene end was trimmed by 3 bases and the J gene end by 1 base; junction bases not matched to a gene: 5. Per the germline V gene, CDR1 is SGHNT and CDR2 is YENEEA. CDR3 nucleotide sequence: TGTGCCAGCAGCTTCGAAGACAGGGGGCAGAACACTGAAGCTTTCTTT. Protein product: CASSFEDRGQNTEAFF.

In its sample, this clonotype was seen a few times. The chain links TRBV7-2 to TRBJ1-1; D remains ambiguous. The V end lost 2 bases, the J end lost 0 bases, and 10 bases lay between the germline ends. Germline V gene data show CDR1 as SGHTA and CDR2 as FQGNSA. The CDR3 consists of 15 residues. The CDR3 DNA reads TGTGCCAGCAGCTTATACTGGGCCCTGAACACTGAAGCTTTCTTT. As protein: CASSLYWALNTEAFF.

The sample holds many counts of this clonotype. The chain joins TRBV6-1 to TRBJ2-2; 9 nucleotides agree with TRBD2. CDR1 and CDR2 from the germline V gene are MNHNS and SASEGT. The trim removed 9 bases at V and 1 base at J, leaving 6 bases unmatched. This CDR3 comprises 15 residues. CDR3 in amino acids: CASLAGSWNTGELFF. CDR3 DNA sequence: TGTGCCAGTCTAGCGGGGTCCTGGAACACCGGGGAGCTGTTTTTT.

The CDR3 DNA sequence: TGTGCCAGCAGCTTAGGGACAGGGGAGATTACGGGCTACACCTTC. Amino acid sequence: CASSLGTGEITGYTF. This chain connects TRBV7-9 to TRBJ1-2; 9 positions match TRBD1. V lost 1 base, J lost 8 bases, and 8 bases stayed unmatched. Germline CDR1 reads SEHNR; CDR2 reads FQNEAQ (reference sequence). The CDR3 sequence is 15 residues long.

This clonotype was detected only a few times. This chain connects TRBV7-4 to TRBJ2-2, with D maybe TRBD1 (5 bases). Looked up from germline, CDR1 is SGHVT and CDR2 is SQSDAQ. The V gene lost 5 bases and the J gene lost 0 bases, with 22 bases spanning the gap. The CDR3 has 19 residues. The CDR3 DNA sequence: TGTGCCAGCAGCCCTGGACAAGGGTATAGGTCAGCGAACACCGGGGAGCTGTTTTTT. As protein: CASSPGQGYRSANTGELFF.

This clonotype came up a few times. CDR3 in DNA: TGTGCCAGCAGCGCTAGCGGGATTCTAGATGAGCAGTTCTTC. It codes for CASSASGILDEQFF. This chain joins TRBV9 and TRBJ2-1; 9 positions match TRBD2. Trimming took 3 bases from V and 8 from J; bases not matched to a gene: 6. The CDR3 runs 14 residues. Germline values: CDR1 SGDLS, CDR2 YYNGEE.

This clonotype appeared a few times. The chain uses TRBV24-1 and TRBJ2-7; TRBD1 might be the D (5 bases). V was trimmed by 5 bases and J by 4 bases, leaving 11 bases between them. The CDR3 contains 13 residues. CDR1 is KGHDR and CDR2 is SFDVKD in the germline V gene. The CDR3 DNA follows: TGTGCCACCAGTGCTGACAGCAATTACGAGCAGTACGTC. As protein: CATSADSNYEQYV.

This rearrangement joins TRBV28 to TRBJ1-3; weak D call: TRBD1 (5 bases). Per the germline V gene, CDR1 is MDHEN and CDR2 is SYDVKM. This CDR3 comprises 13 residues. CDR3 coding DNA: TGTCTAACACTAGGAGGGACGGGAAACACCATATATTTT. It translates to CLTLGGTGNTIYF.

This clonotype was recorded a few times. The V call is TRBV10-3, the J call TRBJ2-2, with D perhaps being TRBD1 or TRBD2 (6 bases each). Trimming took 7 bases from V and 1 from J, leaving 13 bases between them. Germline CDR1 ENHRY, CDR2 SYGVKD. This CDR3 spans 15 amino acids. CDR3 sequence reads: CAIKGGSGNTGELFF. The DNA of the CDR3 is TGTGCCATCAAGGGGGGAAGCGGGAACACCGGGGAGCTGTTTTTT.

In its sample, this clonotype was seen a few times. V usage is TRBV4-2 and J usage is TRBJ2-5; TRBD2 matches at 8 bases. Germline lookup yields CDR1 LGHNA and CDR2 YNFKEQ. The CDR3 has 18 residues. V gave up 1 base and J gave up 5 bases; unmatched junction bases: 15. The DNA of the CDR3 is TGTGCCAGCAGCCAAGGGTTAGCGGGGAGCTTAAAGAGGGAGACCCAGTACTTC. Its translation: CASSQGLAGSLKRETQYF.

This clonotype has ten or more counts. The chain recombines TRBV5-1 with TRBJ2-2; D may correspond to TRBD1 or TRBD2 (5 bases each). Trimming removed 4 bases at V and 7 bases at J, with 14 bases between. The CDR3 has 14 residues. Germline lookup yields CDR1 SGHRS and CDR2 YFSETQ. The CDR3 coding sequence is TGCGCCAGCAGCAGGCCCGGGACGGGCGGGGAGCTGTTTTTT. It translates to CASSRPGTGGELFF.

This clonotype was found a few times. CDR3 bases: TGCAGTGCTGAAAGGGGAGATAGCACAGATACGCAGTATTTT. The encoded protein is CSAERGDSTDTQYF. The chain uses TRBV20-1 and TRBJ2-3; possibly TRBD1 or TRBD2 for D (5 bases each). Germline V gene sequence: CDR1 DFQATT, CDR2 SNEGSKA (reference sequence). This CDR3 is built from 14 residues. V was trimmed by 5 bases and J by 0 bases, leaving 12 bases between them.

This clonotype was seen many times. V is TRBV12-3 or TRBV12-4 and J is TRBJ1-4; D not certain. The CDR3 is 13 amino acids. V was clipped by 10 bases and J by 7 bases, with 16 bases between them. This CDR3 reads CATENQPGEKLFF. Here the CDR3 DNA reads TGTGCCACCGAGAACCAACCAGGTGAAAAACTGTTTTTT.

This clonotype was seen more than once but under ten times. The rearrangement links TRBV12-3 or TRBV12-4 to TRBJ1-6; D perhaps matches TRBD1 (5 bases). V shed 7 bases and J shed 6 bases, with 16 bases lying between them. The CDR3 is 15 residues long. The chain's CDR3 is CASTPGPIGNSPLHF. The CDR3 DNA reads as TGTGCCAGCACCCCGGGGCCAATCGGTAATTCACCCCTCCACTTT.

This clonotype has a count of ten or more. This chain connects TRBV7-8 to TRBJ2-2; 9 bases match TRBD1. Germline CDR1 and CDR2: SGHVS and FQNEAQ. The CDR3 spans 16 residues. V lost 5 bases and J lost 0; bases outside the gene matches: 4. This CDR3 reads CASSKRDRANTGELFF. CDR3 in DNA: TGTGCCAGCAGCAAAAGGGACAGGGCGAACACCGGGGAGCTGTTTTTT.

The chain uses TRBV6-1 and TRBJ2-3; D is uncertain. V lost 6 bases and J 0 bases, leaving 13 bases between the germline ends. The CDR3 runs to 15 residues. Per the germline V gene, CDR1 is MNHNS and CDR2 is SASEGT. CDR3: CASRDGPTSTDTQYF. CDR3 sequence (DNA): TGTGCCAGCAGAGATGGACCGACTAGCACAGATACGCAGTATTTT.

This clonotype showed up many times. The CDR3 loop reads CASSRSGPEQFF. The CDR3 bases are TGTGCCAGCAGTCGTAGCGGGCCTGAGCAGTTCTTC. The genes are TRBV6-2 or TRBV6-3 and TRBJ2-1; 7 bases fit TRBD2. The germline CDR1 and CDR2 sequences are MNHEY and SVGEGT. V was clipped by 5 bases and J by 9 bases; unmatched bases: 4. The CDR3 totals 12 residues.

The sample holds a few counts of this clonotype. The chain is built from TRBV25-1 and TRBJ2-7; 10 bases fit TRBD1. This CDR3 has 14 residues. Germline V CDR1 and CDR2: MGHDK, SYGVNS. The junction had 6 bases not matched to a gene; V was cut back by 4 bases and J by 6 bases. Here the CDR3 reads CASSADRGHGEQYF. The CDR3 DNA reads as TGTGCCAGCAGTGCCGACAGGGGGCACGGCGAGCAGTACTTC.

CDR3 protein: CASNRIDNSPLHF. The CDR3 region has the DNA TGTGCCAGCAACCGGATAGATAATTCACCCCTCCACTTT. The gene calls are TRBV28 and TRBJ1-6; no reliable D call. Germline V gives CDR1 MDHEN, CDR2 SYDVKM. Trimming shortened V by 7 bases and J by 5 bases, and 9 bases separated the two germline ends. CDR3 size: 13 residues.

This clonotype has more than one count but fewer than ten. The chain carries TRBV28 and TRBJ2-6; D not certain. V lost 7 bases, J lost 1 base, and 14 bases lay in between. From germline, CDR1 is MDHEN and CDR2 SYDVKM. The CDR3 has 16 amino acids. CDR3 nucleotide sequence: TGTGCCAGCACCCCCCCGATAAATTCTGGGGCCAACGTCCTGACTTTC. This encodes CASTPPINSGANVLTF.